This TCR beta chain was sequenced for a study of Graves' ophthalmopathy and Graves' hyperthyroidism. RNA transcripts served as template for amplifying TCR beta CDR3 sequences. The first round was an RT-PCR with HTBI primers, and the second round was a multiplex PCR. Each CDR3 protein is one row after TCRdb ran MiXCR on the multiplex PCR reads. The table has roughly 500,000 distinct CDR3 sequences, around 14% seen once. CDR3 size: 17 residues. The V end lost 0 bases, the J end lost 2 bases, and 18 bases lay between the germline ends. The V gene's germline CDR1 is SGHRS and CDR2 YFSETQ. This clonotype originated in a woman aged 25-40 years with Graves' ophthalmopathy. The sample taken for sequencing was blood. This sequence joins TRBV5-1 and TRBJ2-7; D may be TRBD1 (5 bases). The CDR3 here is CASSLAVSGATTYEQYF. CDR3 nucleotides: TGCGCCAGCAGCTTGGCCGTGTCTGGGGCAACCACCTACGAGCAGTACTTC.